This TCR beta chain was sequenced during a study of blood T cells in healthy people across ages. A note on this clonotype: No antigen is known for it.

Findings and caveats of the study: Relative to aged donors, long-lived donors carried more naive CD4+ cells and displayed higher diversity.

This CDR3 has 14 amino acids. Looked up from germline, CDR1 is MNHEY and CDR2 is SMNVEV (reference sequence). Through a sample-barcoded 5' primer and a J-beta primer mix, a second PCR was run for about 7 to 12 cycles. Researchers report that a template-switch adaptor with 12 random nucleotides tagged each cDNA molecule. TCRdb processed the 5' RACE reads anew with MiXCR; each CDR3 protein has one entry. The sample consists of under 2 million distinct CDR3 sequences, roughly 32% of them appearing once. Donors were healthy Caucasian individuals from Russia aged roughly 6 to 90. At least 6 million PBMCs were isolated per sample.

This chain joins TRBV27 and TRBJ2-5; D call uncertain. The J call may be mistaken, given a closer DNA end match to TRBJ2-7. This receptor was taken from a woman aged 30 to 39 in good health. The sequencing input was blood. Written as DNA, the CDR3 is TGTGCCAGCAGCCCCGATAGGTGGTCGGCCGAGCAGTACTTC. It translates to CASSPDRWSAEQYF.